Listed below are T cell receptor beta chains from one sample, sequenced in a study of shared clonotypes between healthy human individuals. Libraries were prepared by immunoSEQ multiplex PCR; TCRdb keeps only in-frame clonotypes and omits some of them. The profile shows under 2.5 million clones, just under 95% of them singletons. Sequencing input: naive CD4+ T cells from PBMCs. The receptors shown here come from a man between 18 and 29 years old in good health. Some clones in this sample may be carry-over from other donors' samples. The CDR3 runs from the conserved cysteine through the conserved F or W. Fields, in order: D gene, J gene, clone size, V gene, CDR3 protein, CDR3 DNA. A D gene is named only where the DNA matches it firmly. Size is stated for part of the rows, as once, few or many counts, or as a class when the clone is expanded.

D: TRBD1; J: TRBJ1-1; size: once; V: TRBV2; CDR3: CASIPGQGVDTEAFF; DNA: TGTGCCAGCATCCCGGGACAGGGTGTAGACACTGAAGCTTTCTTT
D: NA; J: TRBJ2-7; size: NA; V: TRBV2; CDR3: CASSEIYSSYEQYF; DNA: TGTGCCAGCAGTGAGATCTACAGCTCCTACGAGCAGTACTTC
D: TRBD2; J: TRBJ2-1; size: NA; V: TRBV7-3; CDR3: CASSLTREGYNEQFF; DNA: TGTGCCAGCAGCTTAACTCGGGAGGGCTACAATGAGCAGTTCTTC
D: NA; J: TRBJ1-1; size: few; V: TRBV6-6; CDR3: CASSLGRNTEAFF; DNA: TGTGCCAGCAGTTTGGGGCGAAACACTGAAGCTTTCTTT
D: TRBD1; J: TRBJ2-1; size: NA; V: TRBV5-5; CDR3: CASSLVPGQDYYNEQFF; DNA: TGTGCCAGCAGCTTGGTACCTGGACAGGATTACTACAATGAGCAGTTCTTC
D: TRBD1; J: TRBJ1-1; size: NA; V: TRBV5-1; CDR3: CASSLTGAEAFF; DNA: TGCGCCAGCAGCTTGACAGGGGCTGAAGCTTTCTTT
D: NA; J: TRBJ2-5; size: NA; V: TRBV27; CDR3: CASSLSGETQYF; DNA: TGTGCCAGCAGTTTATCCGGAGAGACCCAGTACTTC
D: TRBD1; J: TRBJ2-2; size: NA; V: TRBV5-4; CDR3: CASSLLQGASTGELFF; DNA: TGTGCCAGCAGCTTGCTGCAGGGGGCAAGCACCGGGGAGCTGTTTTTT
D: NA; J: TRBJ2-5; size: NA; V: TRBV30; CDR3: CAWSPQVWETQYF; DNA: TGTGCCTGGAGTCCTCAGGTATGGGAGACCCAGTACTTC
D: NA; J: TRBJ1-2; size: NA; V: TRBV28; CDR3: CASSFLDSNYGYTF; DNA: TGTGCCAGCAGTTTCTTGGACAGTAACTATGGCTACACCTTC
D: NA; J: TRBJ1-5; size: few; V: TRBV7-9; CDR3: CASSLAWGAGPQHF; DNA: TGTGCCAGCAGCTTAGCATGGGGTGCTGGACCCCAGCATTTT
D: NA; J: TRBJ2-1; size: NA; V: TRBV20-1; CDR3: CSARDWPEQFF; DNA: TGCAGTGCTAGAGATTGGCCCGAGCAGTTCTTC
D: NA; J: TRBJ2-7; size: NA; V: TRBV7-2; CDR3: CASSHRQSMGATYEQYF; DNA: TGTGCCAGCAGCCACCGACAGTCTATGGGAGCAACCTACGAGCAGTACTTC
D: TRBD2; J: TRBJ2-5; size: NA; V: TRBV29-1; CDR3: CSVDRTSGSGQETQYF; DNA: TGCAGCGTTGATCGGACTAGCGGGAGCGGCCAAGAGACCCAGTACTTC
D: TRBD2; J: TRBJ2-7; size: NA; V: TRBV7-8; CDR3: CASSLVPGLAGGTYEQYF; DNA: TGTGCCAGCAGCCTCGTACCGGGACTAGCGGGAGGTACCTACGAGCAGTACTTC
D: NA; J: TRBJ1-2; size: NA; V: TRBV10-2; CDR3: CASRLLDSNDYGYTF; DNA: TGCGCCAGCCGCCTCTTAGACAGCAACGACTATGGCTACACCTTC